The clone carrying this T cell receptor (beta chain) has more than one count but fewer than ten. These data come from a study of early T cells in non-severe SARS-CoV-2 infection. One entry per CDR3 protein, called by TCRdb with MiXCR from the 5' RACE reads. The data contain roughly 60,000 distinct CDR3 sequences, approximately 7.7% of them singletons. The clonotype comes from an adult who was a healthcare worker with PCR-confirmed SARS-CoV-2 infection or an uninfected control (not recorded which). Sequencing was performed on whole blood.

DNA of the CDR3: TGTGCCAGCAGTTTGCAGCCCCGCAAAACCGCTGAGCAGTTCTTC. Its translation is CASSLQPRKTAEQFF. J is TRBJ2-1 and V is TRBV28; D is ambiguous. The CDR3 has 15 amino acids. V lost 3 bases, J lost 9 bases, and 18 bases lay in between. CDR1 and CDR2 (germline): MDHEN, SYDVKM.